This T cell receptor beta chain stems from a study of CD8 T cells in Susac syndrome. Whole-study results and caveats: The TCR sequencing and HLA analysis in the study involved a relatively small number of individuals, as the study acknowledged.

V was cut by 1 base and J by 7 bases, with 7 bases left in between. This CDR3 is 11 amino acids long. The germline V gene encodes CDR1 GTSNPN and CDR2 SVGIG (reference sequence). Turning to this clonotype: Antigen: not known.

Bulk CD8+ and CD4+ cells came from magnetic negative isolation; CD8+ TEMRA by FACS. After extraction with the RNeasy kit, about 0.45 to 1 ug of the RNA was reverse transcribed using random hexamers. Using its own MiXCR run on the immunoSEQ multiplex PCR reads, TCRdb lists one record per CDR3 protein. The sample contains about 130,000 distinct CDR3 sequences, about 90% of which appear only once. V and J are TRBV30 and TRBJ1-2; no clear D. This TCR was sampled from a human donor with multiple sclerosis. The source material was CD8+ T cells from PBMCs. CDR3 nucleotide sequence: TGTGCCTGGAGTGGTGCCTCTGGCTACACCTTC. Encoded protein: CAWSGASGYTF.